The 2 T cell receptor beta chains given below trace back to one sample, sequenced in a study of cytomegalovirus exposure and HLA in healthy donors. TCRdb's copy holds only in-frame clones and misses some; the assay was immunoSEQ multiplex PCR. The sample contains 130,000 or so clones, roughly 87% of which appear only once. Sequencing input: PBMCs. The origin of the receptors is a woman under 30 in good health and CMV-seropositive.

The J gene is TRBJ1-2, the V gene TRBV27; D is possibly TRBD1 (5 bases). Trimming removed 0 bases from V and 8 bases from J, with 16 bases in between. Germline V CDR1 and CDR2: MNHEY, SMNVEV (reference sequence). This CDR3 spans 15 amino acids. DNA for the CDR3: TGTGCCAGCAGTTTATCAGGGACTCCAGTGGGGGGCTACACCTTC. As protein: CASSLSGTPVGGYTF.

V is TRBV28 and J is TRBJ1-2, with no clear D. Germline assignment: CDR1 MDHEN and CDR2 SYDVKM. This CDR3 spans 15 amino acids. V lost 7 bases and J lost 4, with 19 bases in between. The chain's CDR3 is CASTPTSRESYGYTF. DNA of the CDR3: TGTGCCAGCACCCCAACTTCCCGGGAGTCCTATGGCTACACCTTC.